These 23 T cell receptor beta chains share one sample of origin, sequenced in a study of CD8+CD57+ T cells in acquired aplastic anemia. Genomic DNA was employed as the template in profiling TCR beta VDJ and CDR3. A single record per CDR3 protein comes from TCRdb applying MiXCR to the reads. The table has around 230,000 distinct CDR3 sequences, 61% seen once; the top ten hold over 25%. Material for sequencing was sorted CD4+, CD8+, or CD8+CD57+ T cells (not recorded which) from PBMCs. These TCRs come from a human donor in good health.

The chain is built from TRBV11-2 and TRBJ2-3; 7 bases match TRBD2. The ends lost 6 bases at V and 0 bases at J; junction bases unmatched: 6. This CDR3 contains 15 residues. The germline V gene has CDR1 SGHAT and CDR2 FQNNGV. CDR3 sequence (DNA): TGTGCCAGCAGTCCCAGCGGGGCTAGCACAGATACGCAGTATTTT. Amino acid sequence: CASSPSGASTDTQYF. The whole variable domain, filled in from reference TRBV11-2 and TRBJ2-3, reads EAGVAQSPRYKIIEKRQSVAFWCNPISGHATLYWYQQILGQGPKLLIQFQNNGVVDDSQLPKDRFSAERLKGVDSTLKIQPAKLEDSAVYLCASSPSGASTDTQYFGPGTRLTVL.

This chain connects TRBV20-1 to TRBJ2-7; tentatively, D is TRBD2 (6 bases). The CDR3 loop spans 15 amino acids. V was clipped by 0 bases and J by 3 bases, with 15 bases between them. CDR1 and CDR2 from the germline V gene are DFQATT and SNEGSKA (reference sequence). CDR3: CSARDQEGFGYEQYF. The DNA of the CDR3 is TGCAGTGCTAGAGATCAGGAGGGTTTCGGCTACGAGCAGTACTTC.

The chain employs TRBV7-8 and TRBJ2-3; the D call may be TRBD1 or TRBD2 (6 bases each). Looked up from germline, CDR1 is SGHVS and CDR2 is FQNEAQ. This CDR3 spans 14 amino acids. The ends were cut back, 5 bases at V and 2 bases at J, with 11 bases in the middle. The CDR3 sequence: CASSRGTITDTQYF. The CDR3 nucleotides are TGTGCCAGCAGCCGCGGGACAATCACAGATACGCAGTATTTT.

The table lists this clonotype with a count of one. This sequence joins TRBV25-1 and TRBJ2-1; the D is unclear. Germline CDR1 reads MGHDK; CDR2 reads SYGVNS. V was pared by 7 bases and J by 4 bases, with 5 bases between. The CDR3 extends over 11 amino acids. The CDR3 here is CASTAYNEQFF. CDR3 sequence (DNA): TGTGCCAGCACGGCATACAATGAGCAGTTCTTC.

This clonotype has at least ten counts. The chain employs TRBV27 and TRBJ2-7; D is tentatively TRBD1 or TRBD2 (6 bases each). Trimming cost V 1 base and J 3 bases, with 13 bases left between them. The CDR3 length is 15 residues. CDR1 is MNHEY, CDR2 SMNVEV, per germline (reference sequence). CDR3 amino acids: CASSLFGGLFYEQYF. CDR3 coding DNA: TGTGCCAGCAGTTTATTCGGGGGCCTTTTCTACGAGCAGTACTTC.

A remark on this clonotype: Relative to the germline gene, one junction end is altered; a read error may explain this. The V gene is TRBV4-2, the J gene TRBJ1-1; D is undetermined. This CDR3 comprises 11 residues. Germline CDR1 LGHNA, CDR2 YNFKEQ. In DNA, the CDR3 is TGTGCCGGCAGCCAAGGAGGGTTAGCTTTCTTT. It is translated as CAGSQGGLAFF.

Here the CDR3 reads CSVEGPLTF. CDR3 sequence (DNA): TGCAGCGTTGAAGGCCCCCTTACCTTC. V and J are TRBV29-1 and TRBJ1-2; D ambiguous. This CDR3 contains 9 residues. V lost 1 base and J lost 14, with 8 bases in between. From germline, CDR1 is SQVTM and CDR2 ANQGSEA.

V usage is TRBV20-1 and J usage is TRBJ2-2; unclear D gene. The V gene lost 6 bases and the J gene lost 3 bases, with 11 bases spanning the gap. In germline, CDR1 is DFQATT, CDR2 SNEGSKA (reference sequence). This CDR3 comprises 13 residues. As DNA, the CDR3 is TGCAGTGCGGGCGAGTTGGACACCGGGGAGCTGTTTTTT. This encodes CSAGELDTGELFF.

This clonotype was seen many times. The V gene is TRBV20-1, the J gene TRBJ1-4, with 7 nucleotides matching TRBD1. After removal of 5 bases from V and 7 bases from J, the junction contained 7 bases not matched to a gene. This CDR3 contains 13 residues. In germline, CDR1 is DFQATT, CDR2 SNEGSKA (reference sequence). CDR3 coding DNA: TGCAGTGCTCAGGGGGAGAAGGGTGAAAAACTGTTTTTT. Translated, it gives CSAQGEKGEKLFF.

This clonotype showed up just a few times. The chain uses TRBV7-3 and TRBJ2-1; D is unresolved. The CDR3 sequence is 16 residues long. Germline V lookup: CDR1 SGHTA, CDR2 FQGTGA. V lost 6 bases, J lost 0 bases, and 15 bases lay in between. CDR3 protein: CASSEVAKSSYNEQFF. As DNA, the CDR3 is TGTGCCAGCAGTGAAGTCGCGAAGAGCTCCTACAATGAGCAGTTCTTC.

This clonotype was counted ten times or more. Written as DNA, the CDR3 is TGTGCCAGCAGCTCCCGGGACAGGGCGGCCGGGGAGCTGTTTTTT. It yields the protein CASSSRDRAAGELFF. The V gene is TRBV7-9, the J gene TRBJ2-2, with 9 bases identical to TRBD1. CDR1 and CDR2 from the germline V gene are SEHNR and FQNEAQ (reference sequence). The CDR3 contains 15 residues. Losses at the gene ends were 4 bases for V and 6 bases for J; bases not matched to a gene: 6.

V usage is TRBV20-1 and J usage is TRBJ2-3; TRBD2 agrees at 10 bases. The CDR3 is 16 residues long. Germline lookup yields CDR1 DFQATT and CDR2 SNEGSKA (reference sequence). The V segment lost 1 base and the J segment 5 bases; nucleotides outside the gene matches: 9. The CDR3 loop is CSARGAGTSVGDTQYF. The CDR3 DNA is TGCAGTGCTAGAGGGGCCGGGACTAGCGTAGGAGATACGCAGTATTTT.

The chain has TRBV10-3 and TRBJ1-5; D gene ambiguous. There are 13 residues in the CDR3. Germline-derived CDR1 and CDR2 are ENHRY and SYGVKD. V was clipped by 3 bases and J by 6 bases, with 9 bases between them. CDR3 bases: TGTGCCATCAGTGATCACCCGGGTCAGCCCCAGCATTTT. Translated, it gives CAISDHPGQPQHF.

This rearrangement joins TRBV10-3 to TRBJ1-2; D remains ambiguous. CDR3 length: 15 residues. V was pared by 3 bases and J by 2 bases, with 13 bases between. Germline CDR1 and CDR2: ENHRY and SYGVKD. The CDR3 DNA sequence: TGTGCCATCAGTGATGAGACCACGGGAAACTATGGCTACACCTTC. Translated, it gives CAISDETTGNYGYTF.

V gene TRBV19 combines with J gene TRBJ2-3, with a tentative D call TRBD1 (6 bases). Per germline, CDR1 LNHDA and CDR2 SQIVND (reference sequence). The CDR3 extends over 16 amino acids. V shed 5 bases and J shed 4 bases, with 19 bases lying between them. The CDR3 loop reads CASSPLIQGPSDTQYF. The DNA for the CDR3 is TGTGCCAGTAGTCCTCTTATCCAGGGGCCCTCAGATACGCAGTATTTT. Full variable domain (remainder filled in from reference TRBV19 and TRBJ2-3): DGGITQSPKYLFRKEGQNVTLSCEQNLNHDAMYWYRQDPGQGLRLIYYSQIVNDFQKGDIAEGYSVSREKKESFPLTVTSAQKNPTAFYLCASSPLIQGPSDTQYFGPGTRLTVL.

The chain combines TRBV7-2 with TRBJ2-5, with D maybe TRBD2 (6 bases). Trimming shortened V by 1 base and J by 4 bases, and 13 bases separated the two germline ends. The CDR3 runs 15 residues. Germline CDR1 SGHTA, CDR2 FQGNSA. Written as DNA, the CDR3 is TGTGCCAGCAGCTTAGGCGGGACCCTTTCAGAGACCCAGTACTTC. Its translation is CASSLGGTLSETQYF.

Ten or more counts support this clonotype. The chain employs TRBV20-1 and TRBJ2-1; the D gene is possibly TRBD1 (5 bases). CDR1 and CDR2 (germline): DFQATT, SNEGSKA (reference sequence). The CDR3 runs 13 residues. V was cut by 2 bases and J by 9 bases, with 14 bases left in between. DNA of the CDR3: TGCAGTGCTAGAAGTGATTGGGGCTTTGAGCAGTTCTTC. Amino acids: CSARSDWGFEQFF.

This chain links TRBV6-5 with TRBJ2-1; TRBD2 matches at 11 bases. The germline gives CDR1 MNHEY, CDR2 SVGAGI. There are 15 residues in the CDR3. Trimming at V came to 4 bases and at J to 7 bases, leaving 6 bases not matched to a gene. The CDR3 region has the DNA TGTGCCAGCAGTTTTGCGACTAGCGGGGTAAATGAGCAGTTCTTC. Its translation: CASSFATSGVNEQFF.

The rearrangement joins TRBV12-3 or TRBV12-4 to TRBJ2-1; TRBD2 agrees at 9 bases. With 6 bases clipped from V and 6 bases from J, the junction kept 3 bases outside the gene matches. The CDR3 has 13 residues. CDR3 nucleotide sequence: TGTGCCAGCAGGGGACTAGCCAGCAATGAGCAGTTCTTC. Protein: CASRGLASNEQFF.

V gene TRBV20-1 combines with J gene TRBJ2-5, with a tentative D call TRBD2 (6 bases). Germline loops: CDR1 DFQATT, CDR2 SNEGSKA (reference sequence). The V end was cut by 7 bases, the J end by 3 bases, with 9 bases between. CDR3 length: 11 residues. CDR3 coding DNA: TGCAGTGGAGGCGGGGAAGAGACCCAGTACTTC. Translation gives CSGGGEETQYF.

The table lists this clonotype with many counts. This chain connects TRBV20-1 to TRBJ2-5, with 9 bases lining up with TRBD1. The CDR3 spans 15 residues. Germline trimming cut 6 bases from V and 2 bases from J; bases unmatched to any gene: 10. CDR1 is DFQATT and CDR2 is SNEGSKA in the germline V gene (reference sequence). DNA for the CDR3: TGCAGTGCAAGACAGGGGGGGGGTGGTCAAGAGACCCAGTACTTC. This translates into CSARQGGGGQETQYF.

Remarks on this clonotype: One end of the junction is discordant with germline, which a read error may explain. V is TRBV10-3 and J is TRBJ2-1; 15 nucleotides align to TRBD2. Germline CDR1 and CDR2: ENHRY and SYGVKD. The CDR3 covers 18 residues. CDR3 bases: TGTGCCAGCAGTGAAGCGCTTTGGACTAGCGGGAGGGCCAATGGGCAGTTCTTC. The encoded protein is CASSEALWTSGRANGQFF.

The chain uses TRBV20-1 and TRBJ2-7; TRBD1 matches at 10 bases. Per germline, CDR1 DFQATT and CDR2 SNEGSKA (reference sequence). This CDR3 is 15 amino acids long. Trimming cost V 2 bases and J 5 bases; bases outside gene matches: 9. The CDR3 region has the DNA TGCAGTGCTAGATATATGGGGACAGGGGTGGACGAGCAGTACTTC. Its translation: CSARYMGTGVDEQYF.